There are a few counts of the clone carrying this T cell receptor (beta chain). The antigen is undetermined. The data are from a study of vaccination and CD4 T cells after COVID-19. Cultured CD4+ T cells had their DNA profiled by the Oncomine TCR Beta short-read assay. TCRdb itself ran the PCR reads through MiXCR, one entry per CDR3 protein. The sample holds 20,000 to 25,000 distinct CDR3 sequences, roughly 44% seen once. Described time point: late sampling 161 to 241 days after vaccination in a few convalescent patients. Treatment indicated: 10-day PBMC culture with coronavirus spike peptide pools or control peptides (ViraFEST assay). Per the germline V gene, CDR1 is MRHNA and CDR2 is SNTAGT. This CDR3 is 13 amino acids long. The junction had 0 bases not matched to a gene; V was cut back by 0 bases and J by 8 bases.

Specimen: CD4+ T cells from blood, cultured in vitro, collected about 7 months after SARS-CoV-2 vaccination. J is TRBJ2-2 and V is TRBV6-4; 7 nucleotides line up with TRBD1. The origin of this receptor is a human donor who had recovered from COVID-19. The CDR3 region is CASSDSDRGELFF. CDR3 DNA: TGTGCCAGCAGTGACTCGGACAGGGGGGAGCTGTTTTTT.